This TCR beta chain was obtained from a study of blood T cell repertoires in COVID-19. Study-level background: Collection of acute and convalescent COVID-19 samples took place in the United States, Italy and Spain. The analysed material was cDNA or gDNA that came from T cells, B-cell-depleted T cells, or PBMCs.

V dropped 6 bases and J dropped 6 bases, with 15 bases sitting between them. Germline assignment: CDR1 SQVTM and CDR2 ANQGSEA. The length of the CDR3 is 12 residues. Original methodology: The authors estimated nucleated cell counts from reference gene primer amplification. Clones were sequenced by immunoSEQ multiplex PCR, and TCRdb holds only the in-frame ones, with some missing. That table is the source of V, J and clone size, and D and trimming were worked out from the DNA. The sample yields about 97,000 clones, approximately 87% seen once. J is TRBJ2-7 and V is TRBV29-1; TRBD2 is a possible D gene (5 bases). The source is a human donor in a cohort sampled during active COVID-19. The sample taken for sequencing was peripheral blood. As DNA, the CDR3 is TGCAGCGTAATAGGGAGAGATTCCGAGCAGTACTTC. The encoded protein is CSVIGRDSEQYF.